Listed here are 25 T cell receptor beta chains from one sample, sequenced in a study of T-cell memory formation after mild COVID-19. TCRdb processed the 5' RACE reads anew with MiXCR; each CDR3 protein has one entry. The sample has about 270,000 distinct CDR3 sequences; 15% are singletons. The sample comprised PBMCs or a T cell subset sorted from them (not recorded which). These receptors were obtained from an adult woman who had mild COVID-19 (a few samples of this study predate the infection). Cell type and time point are not known.

The chain couples TRBV9 to TRBJ2-7; tentative D call: TRBD2 (6 bases). This CDR3 region has 15 residues. Looked up from germline, CDR1 is SGDLS and CDR2 is YYNGEE. V lost 0 bases to trimming and J lost 2 bases, with 12 bases between them. CDR3 DNA: TGTGCCAGCAGCGTAGGCGGGACGGGAACCTACGAGCAGTACTTC. It is translated as CASSVGGTGTYEQYF.

The chain employs TRBV11-1 and TRBJ2-3; D possibly matches TRBD1 or TRBD2 (5 bases each). Germline assignment: CDR1 SGHAT and CDR2 FQDESV (reference sequence). V lost 8 bases and J 2 bases, leaving 14 bases between the germline ends. This CDR3 has 14 amino acids. CDR3 coding DNA: TGTGCCAGCGGGGGAGAAGGTCTCACAGATACGCAGTATTTT. Translation: CASGGEGLTDTQYF.

This clonotype was detected a few times. The chain carries TRBV2 and TRBJ2-7; D possibly corresponds to TRBD2 (5 bases). V lost 3 bases to trimming and J lost 0 bases, with 27 bases between them. CDR3 length: 20 amino acids. CDR1 and CDR2 from the germline V gene are SNHLY and FYNNEI. The CDR3 DNA reads TGTGCCAGCAGTGAGTTTAGCGTGAGTTCGTACGGATTAAGCTCCTACGAGCAGTACTTC. Its translation: CASSEFSVSSYGLSSYEQYF.

V and J are TRBV4-1 and TRBJ1-1; D may be TRBD1 (6 bases). Trimming took off 1 base at V and 0 bases at J, with 15 bases between the two ends. This CDR3 is built from 17 residues. From germline, CDR1 is MGHRA and CDR2 YSYEKL. The CDR3 is CASSQGELRGMNTEAFF. DNA for the CDR3: TGCGCCAGCAGCCAAGGGGAGCTGAGGGGGATGAACACTGAAGCTTTCTTT.

This chain connects TRBV5-1 to TRBJ1-3; D gene uncertain. CDR1 is SGHRS, CDR2 YFSETQ, per germline. The CDR3 is 16 amino acids. Trimming cost V 0 bases and J 2 bases, with 12 bases left between them. The CDR3 coding sequence is TGCGCCAGCAGCTTGGCTGGGTGGGTCGCTGGAAACACCATATATTTT. This translates into CASSLAGWVAGNTIYF.

CDR3 residues: CASSPGQGTGVNTEAFF. The CDR3 nucleotides read TGTGCCAGCTCACCCGGACAGGGGACGGGGGTGAACACTGAAGCTTTCTTT. The chain couples TRBV18 to TRBJ1-1, with 9 bases identical to TRBD1. Germline V gene lookup returns CDR1 KGHSH and CDR2 LQKENI. The trim removed 3 bases at V and 0 bases at J, leaving 8 bases unmatched. The CDR3 loop spans 17 amino acids.

Only a few counts were recorded for this clonotype. The chain combines TRBV9 with TRBJ2-1; possibly TRBD1 or TRBD2 for D (6 bases each). Trimming removed 0 bases from V and 8 bases from J, with 9 bases in between. Per the germline V gene, CDR1 is SGDLS and CDR2 is YYNGEE. There are 13 residues in the CDR3. The CDR3: CASSVDGGDEQFF. As DNA, the CDR3 is TGTGCCAGCAGCGTAGACGGGGGCGATGAGCAGTTCTTC.

This sequence joins TRBV5-1 and TRBJ2-7; D might be TRBD2 (5 bases). Per germline, CDR1 SGHRS and CDR2 YFSETQ. V gave up 3 bases and J gave up 6 bases, with 10 bases separating them. The CDR3 loop spans 12 amino acids. CDR3 nucleotides: TGCGCCAGCAGCTCGATTGGGAGCGAGCAGTACTTC. Its protein is CASSSIGSEQYF.

The chain couples TRBV15 to TRBJ1-5, with D tentatively TRBD1 (6 bases). The CDR3 is made up of 16 amino acids. V lost 0 bases and J lost 6, with 15 bases in between. Looked up from germline, CDR1 is LNHNV and CDR2 is YYDKDF (reference sequence). The chain's CDR3 is CATSRDRGAIGQPQHF. The CDR3 DNA reads as TGTGCCACCAGCAGAGATCGGGGGGCTATCGGTCAGCCCCAGCATTTT.

V usage is TRBV11-3 and J usage is TRBJ1-4, with D perhaps matching TRBD1 (5 bases). This CDR3 is 13 amino acids long. V lost 5 bases to trimming and J lost 10 bases, with 14 bases between them. In germline, CDR1 is SGHNT, CDR2 YENEEA. Here the CDR3 reads CASSPPGRGKLFF. CDR3 coding DNA: TGTGCCAGCAGCCCCCCAGGGAGGGGAAAACTGTTTTTT.

The chain combines TRBV7-2 with TRBJ2-1, with D perhaps TRBD2 (7 bases). V was clipped by 2 bases and J by 6 bases, with 14 bases between them. Germline-derived CDR1 and CDR2 are SGHTA and FQGNSA. The CDR3 is 15 residues long. The CDR3 loop reads CASSLYGGLLNEQFF. In DNA, the CDR3 is TGTGCCAGCAGCTTATACGGGGGGCTTCTCAATGAGCAGTTCTTC. Together with reference TRBV7-2 and TRBJ2-1, the CDR3 gives the full variable domain: GAGVSQSPSNKVTEKGKDVELRCDPISGHTALYWYRQSLGQGLEFLIYFQGNSAPDKSGLPSDRFSAERTGGSVSTLTIQRTQQEDSAVYLCASSLYGGLLNEQFFGPGTRLTVL.

V gene TRBV10-3 combines with J gene TRBJ2-5; D is perhaps TRBD2 (5 bases). CDR3 length: 18 amino acids. Germline V lookup: CDR1 ENHRY, CDR2 SYGVKD. V was trimmed by 0 bases and J by 0 bases, leaving 17 bases between them. The CDR3 DNA sequence: TGTGCCATCAGTGAGTCGTTCGTCCTAGCCCGGTACCAAGAGACCCAGTACTTC. Its translation is CAISESFVLARYQETQYF.

This clonotype appeared many times. One junction end disagrees with the germline gene, perhaps due to a read error. The V and J genes are TRBV5-1 and TRBJ2-5, with 7 positions matching TRBD1. This CDR3 region has 11 residues. Per the germline V gene, CDR1 is SGHRS and CDR2 is YFSETQ. The CDR3 bases are TGCGCCAGCAGCTTGAGGGGACAGCTGCACTTC. Its protein is CASSLRGQLHF.

V is TRBV7-3 and J is TRBJ2-3; no clear D. This CDR3 is 15 amino acids long. Germline CDR1 reads SGHTA; CDR2 reads FQGTGA. Trimming took off 5 bases at V and 4 bases at J, with 16 bases between the two ends. This chain's CDR3 is CASSRWVSGADTQYF. The CDR3 region has the DNA TGTGCCAGCAGCCGATGGGTCTCGGGCGCAGATACGCAGTATTTT.

This clonotype was seen a handful of times. The rearrangement uses TRBV6-4 and TRBJ2-3, with D possibly matching TRBD2 (5 bases). The CDR3 length is 17 residues. Trimming cost V 10 bases and J 2 bases, with 25 bases left between them. The V gene's germline CDR1 is MRHNA and CDR2 SNTAGT. The CDR3 DNA follows: TGTGCCACCCCCCGATCTAAACCAGAGGGATCCACAGATACGCAGTATTTT. The encoded protein is CATPRSKPEGSTDTQYF.

The gene calls are TRBV18 and TRBJ1-1; D is uncertain. V shed 0 bases and J shed 5 bases, with 10 bases lying between them. This CDR3 is built from 14 residues. Germline loops: CDR1 KGHSH, CDR2 LQKENI. The CDR3 DNA reads TGTGCCAGCTCACCACCGTCGAGGGAGACTGAAGCTTTCTTT. As protein: CASSPPSRETEAFF.

In this sample, this clonotype turned up a few times. The chain links TRBV5-1 to TRBJ1-1; 10 bases map to TRBD1. From germline, CDR1 is SGHRS and CDR2 YFSETQ. The CDR3 has 17 amino acids. Trimming at V came to 3 bases and at J to 0 bases, leaving 8 bases not matched to a gene. Written as DNA, the CDR3 is TGCGCCAGCAGCTCAGGGACAGGGGATCTCCTGAACACTGAAGCTTTCTTT. It is translated as CASSSGTGDLLNTEAFF.

This sequence joins TRBV3-1 and TRBJ1-5; D not certain. Trimming left V 3 bases short and J 3 bases short, with 6 bases between. This CDR3 contains 13 residues. Germline lookup yields CDR1 LGHDT and CDR2 YNNKEL (reference sequence). This CDR3 is CASSQAANQPQHF. The CDR3 coding sequence is TGTGCCAGCAGCCAGGCAGCCAATCAGCCCCAGCATTTT.

The chain links TRBV5-1 to TRBJ2-6, with 7 bases fitting TRBD1. Looked up from germline, CDR1 is SGHRS and CDR2 is YFSETQ. After removal of 1 base from V and 0 bases from J, the junction contained 4 bases not matched to a gene. The CDR3 has 17 amino acids. The CDR3 loop is CASSLSGQLSGANVLTF. CDR3 nucleotides: TGCGCCAGCAGCTTGTCGGGACAGCTCTCTGGGGCCAACGTCCTGACTTTC.

This clonotype was recorded many times. The chain combines TRBV3-1 with TRBJ2-2; 8 bases are a match to TRBD2. V lost 4 bases, J lost 6 bases, and 7 bases stayed unmatched. The germline V gene has CDR1 LGHDT and CDR2 YNNKEL (reference sequence). This CDR3 has 15 amino acids. The CDR3 region is CASSPTSALAGELFF. CDR3 DNA: TGTGCCAGCAGCCCGACTAGCGCCCTTGCCGGGGAGCTGTTTTTT.

This clonotype has only a few counts. The V call is TRBV6-5, the J call TRBJ1-1; D remains ambiguous. Germline CDR1 reads MNHEY; CDR2 reads SVGAGI. This CDR3 region has 15 residues. The V end was cut by 4 bases, the J end by 3 bases, with 15 bases between. The CDR3 here is CASSLGGRTHTEAFF. The DNA for the CDR3 is TGTGCCAGCAGTTTGGGTGGCAGAACTCACACTGAAGCTTTCTTT.

This clonotype was seen more than once but under ten times. This chain links TRBV12-3 or TRBV12-4 with TRBJ2-2; TRBD2 is a possible D gene (6 bases). Trimming stripped 6 bases from V and 6 bases from J, with 20 bases between. The CDR3 extends over 16 amino acids. CDR3 sequence (DNA): TGTGCCAGCAGCTCATTCGGAGGGGAAGTCGCCGGGGAGCTGTTTTTT. This sequence encodes CASSSFGGEVAGELFF.

This clonotype was recorded a few times. For the CDR3, the DNA is TGTGCCAGCAGTCCAACAACAGGGGGCCTTTCGAACACCATATATTTT. Its translation: CASSPTTGGLSNTIYF. The chain joins TRBV6-1 to TRBJ1-3; TRBD1 agrees at 9 bases. V trimming: 5 bases; J trimming: 7 bases; junction bases outside the gene matches: 12. The CDR3 sequence is 16 residues long. Looked up from germline, CDR1 is MNHNS and CDR2 is SASEGT.

The table lists this clonotype with many counts. The chain has TRBV20-1 and TRBJ2-3; 8 nucleotides match TRBD2. There are 14 residues in the CDR3. Looked up from germline, CDR1 is DFQATT and CDR2 is SNEGSKA (reference sequence). Trimming at V came to 4 bases and at J to 1 base, leaving 4 bases not matched to a gene. CDR3 region: CSATGREGTDTQYF. The DNA for the CDR3 is TGCAGTGCTACAGGGCGGGAGGGCACAGATACGCAGTATTTT.

Only a few counts were recorded for this clonotype. The CDR3 DNA follows: TGTGCCAGCAGCCCAGAATACACAGATACGCAGTATTTT. It specifies CASSPEYTDTQYF. J is TRBJ2-3 and V is TRBV4-2, with D unclear. Germline-derived CDR1 and CDR2 are LGHNA and YNFKEQ. Trimming shortened V by 4 bases and J by 2 bases, and 7 bases separated the two germline ends. CDR3 length: 13 amino acids.